These T cell receptor beta chains were read from a single sample in a study of T cell responses to AZD1222 COVID-19 vaccine. The table came from immunoSEQ multiplex PCR; TCRdb's copy has only in-frame clones and leaves some out. The profile shows about 110,000 clones, roughly 90% of them singletons. The sample in question was peripheral blood, obtained on day 0 of AZD1222 vaccination. Source of these receptors: an adult in good health. The CDR3 runs from the conserved cysteine through the conserved F or W. Each record gives: V gene, D gene, clone size, J gene, CDR3 DNA, CDR3 protein. The D gene is left open where the match is weak. Not every row has a clone size; where given, it reads once, few, many or a size class.

v_gene: TRBV28; d_gene: .; abundance: .; j_gene: TRBJ1-2; CDR3nt: TGTGCCAGCAGTTTAACCTACAGATATGGCTACACCTTC; CDR3aa: CASSLTYRYGYTF
v_gene: TRBV28; d_gene: TRBD1; abundance: once; j_gene: TRBJ1-1; CDR3nt: TGTGCCAGCAGTTCCGAGGGACAGGTCACTGAAGCTTTCTTT; CDR3aa: CASSSEGQVTEAFF
v_gene: TRBV18; d_gene: TRBD1; abundance: .; j_gene: TRBJ1-3; CDR3nt: TGTGCCAGCTCACCTGGGACAGCGTCTGGAAACACCATATATTTT; CDR3aa: CASSPGTASGNTIYF
v_gene: TRBV19; d_gene: .; abundance: .; j_gene: TRBJ1-6; CDR3nt: TGTGCCAGTAGCCCTCCGGAGGGGGATAATTCACCCCTCCACTTT; CDR3aa: CASSPPEGDNSPLHF
v_gene: TRBV15; d_gene: .; abundance: .; j_gene: TRBJ2-7; CDR3nt: TGTGCCACCAGCAGAGATAAGGGGAGTAGCTCCTACGAGCAGTACTTC; CDR3aa: CATSRDKGSSSYEQYF
v_gene: TRBV6-1; d_gene: TRBD2; abundance: .; j_gene: TRBJ2-3; CDR3nt: TGTGCCAGCAGTGAAGCTAGCGGGGCTAGCACAGATACGCAGTATTTT; CDR3aa: CASSEASGASTDTQYF
v_gene: TRBV10-1; d_gene: TRBD2; abundance: .; j_gene: TRBJ2-3; CDR3nt: TGCGCCAGCCGAAGGACTAGCGGGATGGCAGATACGCAGTATTTT; CDR3aa: CASRRTSGMADTQYF
v_gene: TRBV11-3; d_gene: .; abundance: .; j_gene: TRBJ2-7; CDR3nt: TGTGCTACCCCGCGTCTAGCGCCTACTGGGGAGCAGTACTTC; CDR3aa: CATPRLAPTGEQYF
v_gene: TRBV12-5; d_gene: .; abundance: .; j_gene: TRBJ1-1; CDR3nt: TGTGCTAGTGGTCCCCCCGTTAGAGATCCGAACAACACTGAAGCTTTCTTT; CDR3aa: CASGPPVRDPNNTEAFF
v_gene: TRBV5-1; d_gene: .; abundance: once; j_gene: TRBJ1-4; CDR3nt: TGCGCCAGCAGCTTGGTGGCGTCTAATGAAAAACTGTTTTTT; CDR3aa: CASSLVASNEKLFF
v_gene: TRBV7-2; d_gene: .; abundance: once; j_gene: TRBJ1-3; CDR3nt: TGTGCCAGCAGTTCTAGGCCTCACTCTGGAAACACCATATATTTT; CDR3aa: CASSSRPHSGNTIYF
v_gene: TRBV6-2/TRBV6-3; d_gene: TRBD2; abundance: .; j_gene: TRBJ2-1; CDR3nt: TGTGCCAGCAGTTACACTAGCGGGGGAAACAATGAGCAGTTCTTC; CDR3aa: CASSYTSGGNNEQFF
v_gene: TRBV2; d_gene: .; abundance: .; j_gene: TRBJ2-2; CDR3nt: TGTGCCAGCAGGGGCAGGGGTCCGGGCGGGGAGCTGTTTTTT; CDR3aa: CASRGRGPGGELFF
v_gene: TRBV18; d_gene: .; abundance: .; j_gene: TRBJ2-5; CDR3nt: TGTGCCAGCTCACCAACGGGAGAGACCCAGTACTTC; CDR3aa: CASSPTGETQYF
v_gene: TRBV19; d_gene: .; abundance: .; j_gene: TRBJ2-3; CDR3nt: TGTGCCAGTAGTAGGGAAGGGTCAGATACGCAGTATTTT; CDR3aa: CASSREGSDTQYF
v_gene: TRBV28; d_gene: TRBD2; abundance: .; j_gene: TRBJ2-5; CDR3nt: TGTGCCAGCAGCCTAGCGGGGGGAGGAGAGACCCAGTACTTC; CDR3aa: CASSLAGGGETQYF
v_gene: TRBV19; d_gene: .; abundance: once; j_gene: TRBJ1-1; CDR3nt: TGTGCCAGTAGTATAGGCCGGACACTGAACACTGAAGCTTTCTTT; CDR3aa: CASSIGRTLNTEAFF
v_gene: TRBV21-1; d_gene: .; abundance: .; j_gene: TRBJ1-5; CDR3nt: TGTGCCAGCAGCAAAGTCTTGATTGGGCAGCCGAATCAGCCCCAGCATTTT; CDR3aa: CASSKVLIGQPNQPQHF
v_gene: TRBV19; d_gene: .; abundance: .; j_gene: TRBJ2-1; CDR3nt: TGTGCCAGTAGTCCCCGGGACGAAGGGACCAGAAAGCAGTTCTTC; CDR3aa: CASSPRDEGTRKQFF
v_gene: TRBV19; d_gene: TRBD1; abundance: .; j_gene: TRBJ1-2; CDR3nt: TGTGCCAGTAGTATAGATCTGGACAGGGACTATGGCTACACCTTC; CDR3aa: CASSIDLDRDYGYTF
v_gene: TRBV7-8; d_gene: .; abundance: .; j_gene: TRBJ2-3; CDR3nt: TGTGCCAGCAGCTTGCGACCGGGACAGCGGGACACAGATACGCAGTATTTT; CDR3aa: CASSLRPGQRDTDTQYF
v_gene: TRBV5-1; d_gene: .; abundance: .; j_gene: TRBJ1-6; CDR3nt: TGCGCCAGCAGCCCGGGACACCCGAACTCCGATAATTCACCCCTCCACTTT; CDR3aa: CASSPGHPNSDNSPLHF
v_gene: TRBV6-2/TRBV6-3; d_gene: TRBD2; abundance: .; j_gene: TRBJ2-7; CDR3nt: TGTGCCAGCAGTTACGCGGGAGAGGGACCTTACGAGCAGTACTTC; CDR3aa: CASSYAGEGPYEQYF
v_gene: TRBV30; d_gene: .; abundance: .; j_gene: TRBJ2-5; CDR3nt: TGTGCCTGGAGCCTTCCCGAGACCCAGTACTTC; CDR3aa: CAWSLPETQYF
v_gene: TRBV5-1; d_gene: .; abundance: .; j_gene: TRBJ2-5; CDR3nt: TGCGCCAGCAGCTTGGTTCCCGGGGGGCTTCAAGAGACCCAGTACTTC; CDR3aa: CASSLVPGGLQETQYF
v_gene: TRBV6-4; d_gene: TRBD2; abundance: .; j_gene: TRBJ2-3; CDR3nt: TGTGCCAGCAAAAACAAGGCAGGGCGGGGGGAAAGAATCGATACGCAGTATTTT; CDR3aa: CASKNKAGRGERIDTQYF
v_gene: TRBV4-2; d_gene: .; abundance: once; j_gene: TRBJ1-4; CDR3nt: TGTGCCAGCAGCTCTCGGGGGTCTAATGAAAAACTGTTTTTT; CDR3aa: CASSSRGSNEKLFF
v_gene: TRBV10-3; d_gene: .; abundance: .; j_gene: TRBJ2-1; CDR3nt: TGTGCCATCAGTGAGGGACGGACCGTTGAGCAGTTCTTC; CDR3aa: CAISEGRTVEQFF